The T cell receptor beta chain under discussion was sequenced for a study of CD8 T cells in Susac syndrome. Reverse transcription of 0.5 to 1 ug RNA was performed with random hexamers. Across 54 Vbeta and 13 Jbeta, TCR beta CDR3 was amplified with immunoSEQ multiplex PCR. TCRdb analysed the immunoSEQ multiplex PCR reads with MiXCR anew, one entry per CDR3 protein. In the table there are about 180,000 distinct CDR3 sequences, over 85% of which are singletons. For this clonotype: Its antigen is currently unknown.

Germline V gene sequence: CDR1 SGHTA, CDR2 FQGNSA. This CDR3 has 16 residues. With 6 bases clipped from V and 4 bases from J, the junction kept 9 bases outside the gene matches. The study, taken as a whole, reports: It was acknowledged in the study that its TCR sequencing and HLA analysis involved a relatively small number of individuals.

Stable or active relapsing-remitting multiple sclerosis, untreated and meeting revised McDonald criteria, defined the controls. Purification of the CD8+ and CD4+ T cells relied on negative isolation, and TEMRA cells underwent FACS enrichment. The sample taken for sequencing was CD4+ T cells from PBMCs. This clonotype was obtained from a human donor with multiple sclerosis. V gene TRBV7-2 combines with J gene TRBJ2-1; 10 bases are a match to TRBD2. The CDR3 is CASRPISGGLYNEQFF. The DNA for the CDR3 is TGTGCCAGCAGACCTATTAGCGGGGGGCTATACAATGAGCAGTTCTTC.